This entry concerns a single T cell receptor beta chain. What it recognizes is unknown. This specimen belongs to a study of cytomegalovirus exposure and HLA in healthy donors. Notes on the study in general: Among donors in an Asian-associated ancestry cluster, a later analysis reportedly found fewer N-insertions than the roughly 700-donor mean.

Trimming removed 3 bases from V and 2 bases from J, with 8 bases in between. The CDR3 contains 13 residues. Germline lookup yields CDR1 MDHEN and CDR2 SYDVKM. PCR was performed using 60 Vbeta and 13 Jbeta primers. Only in-frame clones appear in the TCRdb table, and some are missing; sequencing was by immunoSEQ multiplex PCR. This sample has 150,000 to 200,000 clones; roughly 76% occur once, and the top ten carry 4.9%. The specimen was PBMCs. The genes are TRBV28 and TRBJ2-7; maybe TRBD2 (5 bases). The origin of this receptor is a woman between 18 and 29 years old in good health and CMV-seropositive. In DNA, the CDR3 is TGTGCCAGCAGTTTGGGGAGCGCCTACGAGCAGTACTTC. This encodes CASSLGSAYEQYF.